This T cell receptor (beta chain) was profiled in a study of shared clonotypes between healthy human individuals. Data came from immunoSEQ multiplex PCR; TCRdb stores just in-frame clones and leaves some out. The top ten hold 24% of the sample, which has hundreds of thousands of clones, just over 90% seen once. As for this clone: Its antigen is not identified.

General study results and limits: Rarefaction demonstrated incomplete sorted-subset sequencing despite large depth.

Terminally differentiated effector memory CD45RA+ cells were excluded by CCR7 positive selection of CD45RO-negative cells. Adult donors, all healthy and HIV-negative, had no recent acute infections or vaccinations. The sequenced sample consisted of naive CD8+ T cells sorted from blood. The receptor comes from a man aged 25 to 40 in good health.

CDR3 sequence reads: CSVEDPRTGELFF. CDR3 nucleotide sequence: TGCAGCGTTGAAGATCCCAGGACCGGGGAGCTGTTTTTT. This chain connects TRBV29-1 to TRBJ2-2; no clear D gene. Trimming shortened V by 0 bases and J by 5 bases, and 7 bases separated the two germline ends. The CDR3 loop spans 13 amino acids. Germline loops: CDR1 SQVTM, CDR2 ANQGSEA.